One sample yielded the 20 T cell receptor beta chains listed below, sequenced in a study of T cell responses to AZD1222 COVID-19 vaccine. Repertoires were generated with immunoSEQ multiplex PCR, while TCRdb's copy carries only in-frame clones and drops some. The sample lists roughly 180,000 clones, almost 95% occurring once. The starting material was peripheral blood, obtained on day 0 of AZD1222 vaccination. The source is an adult in good health.

The chain is built from TRBV11-2 and TRBJ1-1; D gene unclear. CDR3 size: 14 residues. The V and J ends lost 4 bases and 1 base respectively, with 10 bases between them. From germline, CDR1 is SGHAT and CDR2 FQNNGV. CDR3: CASSSSLGNTEAFF. The DNA of the CDR3 is TGTGCCAGCAGCTCCTCATTGGGGAACACTGAAGCTTTCTTT.

This chain connects TRBV5-6 to TRBJ2-7; 10 bases are a match to TRBD2. The CDR3 is made up of 15 amino acids. Germline CDR1 reads SGHDT; CDR2 reads YYEEEE. V trimming: 3 bases; J trimming: 0 bases; junction bases outside the gene matches: 3. CDR3: CASSSPSGSSYEQYF. The CDR3 coding sequence is TGTGCCAGCAGCTCTCCTAGCGGGAGCTCCTACGAGCAGTACTTC.

The V call is TRBV5-4, the J call TRBJ2-2, with 7 bases identical to TRBD1. Trimming took 4 bases from V and 7 from J; bases not matched to a gene: 10. The CDR3 length is 15 residues. Germline V gene data show CDR1 as SGHNT and CDR2 as YYREEE (reference sequence). The CDR3 DNA follows: TGTGCCAGCAGCCCACAGACAGGGTCGGTCGGGGAGCTGTTTTTT. This translates into CASSPQTGSVGELFF.

V and J are TRBV21-1 and TRBJ1-5; TRBD1, the D gene given by the table, was not confirmed from the DNA. TRBV21-1 is given as a pseudogene. The CDR3 is 18 residues long. The CDR3 is CASSDSRGQPNSNQPQHF. CDR3 coding DNA: TGTGCCAGCAGCGACTCTAGGGGACAACCAAATAGCAATCAGCCCCAGCATTTT.

The V and J genes are TRBV11-2 and TRBJ1-2; 7 bases agree with TRBD1. Germline assignment: CDR1 SGHAT and CDR2 FQNNGV. The CDR3 length is 14 residues. V shed 1 base, J shed 2 bases, and the junction held 1 base outside the gene matches. The CDR3 DNA sequence: TGTGCCAGCAGCTTAGGAGGGGGCAACTATGGCTACACCTTC. Its protein is CASSLGGGNYGYTF.

V gene TRBV4-1 combines with J gene TRBJ1-6; TRBD1 matches 9 bases. Looked up from germline, CDR1 is MGHRA and CDR2 is YSYEKL. Trimming cost V 1 base and J 7 bases; bases outside gene matches: 8. The CDR3 extends over 17 amino acids. The CDR3 here is CASSQAGQGRDNSPLHF. CDR3 in DNA: TGCGCCAGCAGCCAAGCGGGACAGGGTAGGGACAATTCACCCCTCCACTTT.

The genes are TRBV19 and TRBJ1-2; D gene unclear. The CDR3 has 14 residues. Trimming removed 5 bases from V and 2 bases from J, with 12 bases in between. CDR1 LNHDA and CDR2 SQIVND come from the germline V gene (reference sequence). CDR3 sequence reads: CASSFPLVNYGYTF. As DNA, the CDR3 is TGTGCCAGTAGTTTTCCATTGGTAAACTATGGCTACACCTTC.

This clone came up a few times. The chain combines TRBV2 with TRBJ2-2, with 15 bases matching TRBD2. Trimming removed 11 bases from V and 3 bases from J; junction bases left unmatched: 7. The CDR3 is 16 amino acids. The V gene's germline CDR1 is SNHLY and CDR2 FYNNEI. The CDR3 coding sequence is TGTGCCCGCCGGACTAGCGGGAGGGTGGACACCGGGGAGCTGTTTTTT. Protein product: CARRTSGRVDTGELFF.

The chain has TRBV14 and TRBJ1-4; D not certain. The CDR3 sequence is 14 residues long. CDR1 is SGHDN and CDR2 is FVKESK in the germline V gene. Trimming removed 4 bases from V and 7 bases from J, with 13 bases in between. CDR3 amino acids: CASSPRLAGEKLFF. CDR3 bases: TGTGCCAGCAGCCCCCGCCTTGCGGGTGAAAAACTGTTTTTT.

This rearrangement joins TRBV28 to TRBJ2-1; 9 nucleotides line up with TRBD2. The V and J ends lost 2 bases and 4 bases, in that order; junction bases with no gene match: 3. The CDR3 spans 15 residues. Per the germline V gene, CDR1 is MDHEN and CDR2 is SYDVKM. This CDR3 is CASSLSLAGYNEQFF. CDR3 bases: TGTGCCAGCAGTTTAAGCCTAGCGGGATACAATGAGCAGTTCTTC.

The CDR3: CASNDSGGNQPQHF. The CDR3 region has the DNA TGTGCCAGCAACGATTCGGGAGGCAATCAGCCCCAGCATTTT. The J gene is TRBJ1-5, the V gene TRBV28; D is uncertain. Germline loops: CDR1 MDHEN, CDR2 SYDVKM. Trimming took off 7 bases at V and 2 bases at J, with 12 bases between the two ends. CDR3 length: 14 amino acids.

This clone was counted between two and nine times. The gene calls are TRBV5-4 and TRBJ2-7, with 10 bases aligning to TRBD1. CDR3 length: 14 residues. The germline V gene encodes CDR1 SGHNT and CDR2 YYREEE (reference sequence). Trimming took 5 bases from V and 4 from J; bases not matched to a gene: 6. CDR3: CASRSTGGGYEQYF. The CDR3 nucleotides are TGTGCCAGCAGGTCGACAGGGGGCGGTTACGAGCAGTACTTC.

The chain carries TRBV7-2 and TRBJ1-2; D gene unclear. The CDR3 totals 14 residues. Germline V CDR1 and CDR2: SGHTA, FQGNSA. V lost 1 base and J 4 bases, leaving 10 bases between the germline ends. This chain's CDR3 is CASSLVVQPYGYTF. For the CDR3, the DNA is TGTGCCAGCAGCTTAGTTGTCCAGCCCTATGGCTACACCTTC.

The rearrangement links TRBV5-4 to TRBJ2-3, with D unresolved. The CDR3 contains 15 residues. Germline lookup yields CDR1 SGHNT and CDR2 YYREEE (reference sequence). The V end was cut by 0 bases, the J end by 0 bases, with 8 bases between. The CDR3 here is CASSLGGKSTDTQYF. In DNA form, the CDR3 reads TGTGCCAGCAGCTTGGGAGGAAAAAGCACAGATACGCAGTATTTT. The whole variable domain, filled in from reference TRBV5-4 and TRBJ2-3, reads ETGVTQSPTHLIKTRGQQVTLRCSSQSGHNTVSWYQQALGQGPQFIFQYYREEENGRGNFPPRFSGLQFPNYSSELNVNALELDDSALYLCASSLGGKSTDTQYFGPGTRLTVL.

This chain joins TRBV29-1 and TRBJ2-5, with D perhaps being TRBD1 or TRBD2 (5 bases each). CDR1 and CDR2 (germline): SQVTM, ANQGSEA. The ends were cut back, 6 bases at V and 4 bases at J, with 12 bases in the middle. The CDR3 loop spans 12 amino acids. CDR3 loop: CSVGHGGETQYF. The CDR3, as DNA: TGCAGCGTCGGACACGGAGGAGAGACCCAGTACTTC.

The chain has TRBV5-1 and TRBJ2-7; 16 bases map to TRBD2. The CDR3 runs 18 residues. In germline, CDR1 is SGHRS, CDR2 YFSETQ. The junction had 9 bases not matched to a gene; V was cut back by 4 bases and J by 2 bases. The DNA of the CDR3 is TGCGCCAGCAGCCCGGGACTAGCGGGAGGGCCGACTACCTACGAGCAGTACTTC. Its translation: CASSPGLAGGPTTYEQYF. Complete variable domain (other parts from reference TRBV5-1 and TRBJ2-7): KAGVTQTPRYLIKTRGQQVTLSCSPISGHRSVSWYQQTPGQGLQFLFEYFSETQRNKGNFPGRFSGRQFSNSRSEMNVSTLELGDSALYLCASSPGLAGGPTTYEQYFGPGTRLTVT.

The V and J genes are TRBV7-9 and TRBJ1-2; perhaps TRBD1 as D (5 bases). The CDR3 has 13 residues. V was pared by 1 base and J by 8 bases, with 11 bases between. Per the germline V gene, CDR1 is SEHNR and CDR2 is FQNEAQ (reference sequence). The CDR3 nucleotides are TGTGCCAGCAGCTTAGGAGGGGCCGGCGGCTACACCTTC. Its translation is CASSLGGAGGYTF.

This clone was seen a single time. V gene TRBV19 combines with J gene TRBJ2-7, with 8 bases fitting TRBD1. V was pared by 3 bases and J by 2 bases, with 6 bases of the junction left unmatched. This CDR3 has 15 amino acids. The germline gives CDR1 LNHDA, CDR2 SQIVND (reference sequence). The chain's CDR3 is CASSISTGGTYEQYF. The DNA for the CDR3 is TGTGCCAGTAGTATTTCAACAGGGGGTACCTACGAGCAGTACTTC. Together with reference TRBV19 and TRBJ2-7, the CDR3 gives the full variable domain: DGGITQSPKYLFRKEGQNVTLSCEQNLNHDAMYWYRQDPGQGLRLIYYSQIVNDFQKGDIAEGYSVSREKKESFPLTVTSAQKNPTAFYLCASSISTGGTYEQYFGPGTRLTVT.

The J gene is TRBJ1-2, the V gene TRBV28; D is unresolved. Trimming removed 4 bases at V and 9 bases at J, with 9 bases between. The CDR3 has 11 amino acids. Germline lookup yields CDR1 MDHEN and CDR2 SYDVKM. The CDR3 nucleotides read TGTGCCAGCAGTTCCATGGGAAGCTACACCTTC. This gives the protein CASSSMGSYTF.

J is TRBJ1-1 and V is TRBV28; TRBD1 might be the D (6 bases). V gave up 2 bases and J gave up 0 bases, with 13 bases separating them. The CDR3 spans 16 residues. The germline V gene encodes CDR1 MDHEN and CDR2 SYDVKM. The CDR3 region has the DNA TGTGCCAGCAGTTTACGTAGGGGGGTTATGAACACTGAAGCTTTCTTT. Its translation: CASSLRRGVMNTEAFF. The variable domain in full, completed from reference TRBV28 and TRBJ1-1, reads DVKVTQSSRYLVKRTGEKVFLECVQDMDHENMFWYRQDPGLGLRLIYFSYDVKMKEKGDIPEGYSVSREKKERFSLILESASTNQTSMYLCASSLRRGVMNTEAFFGQGTRLTVV.